What follows is one T cell receptor (beta chain) and its context. These data originate in a study of T cell clones after liver transplantation. Using immunoSEQ multiplex PCR, the repertoire was profiled, and TCRdb retains in-frame clones only, with some absent. Found here are some 40,000 clones, around 84% of them singletons; the top ten hold less than 2.5%. The sequenced sample was CD4+ T cells from blood, obtained 24 months after liver transplant. The TCR originated in a human patient who received a liver transplant. Some T cells may possibly be graft donor cells.

The chain's CDR3 is CASSLSGNEQFF. CDR3 in DNA: TGTGCCAGCAGCTTAAGTGGAAATGAGCAGTTCTTC. V gene TRBV7-6 combines with J gene TRBJ2-1; D ambiguous. Looked up from germline, CDR1 is SGHVS and CDR2 is FNYEAQ. This CDR3 spans 12 amino acids. The V end lost 2 bases, the J end lost 7 bases, and 6 bases lay between the germline ends.